These 32 T cell receptor beta chains share one sample of origin, sequenced in a study of CD8 T cells in ankylosing spondylitis. Study-wide points: Seemingly characteristic of ankylosing spondylitis blood was a TCR beta motif consisting of several highly homologous variants.

From the 5' RACE reads, TCRdb called clonotypes with MiXCR, one entry per CDR3 protein. The sample lists some 800,000 distinct CDR3 sequences, about an eighth seen once, with less than 0.65% in the top ten. Their target antigens are unknown. Sequenced: blood, either unsorted or a sorted T cell fraction (not recorded which). These receptors came from a male donor with ankylosing spondylitis.

The chain joins TRBV24-1 to TRBJ1-1; D unclear. CDR3 length: 12 amino acids. The V and J ends lost 1 base and 2 bases respectively, with 1 base between them. Germline CDR1 KGHDR, CDR2 SFDVKD. CDR3 nucleotide sequence: TGTGCCACCAGTGATTTTAACACTGAAGCTTTCTTT. Its protein product is CATSDFNTEAFF.

In this sample, this clonotype turned up many times. This chain uses TRBV7-2 with TRBJ2-3; D possibly uses TRBD1 or TRBD2 (5 bases each). Germline loops: CDR1 SGHTA, CDR2 FQGNSA. The length of the CDR3 is 15 residues. The V and J ends lost 0 bases and 9 bases respectively, with 16 bases between them. CDR3 loop: CASSLARALGETQYF. Here the CDR3 DNA reads TGTGCCAGCAGCTTAGCCAGGGCCCTGGGGGAGACGCAGTATTTT.

This clonotype came up a few times. The genes are TRBV5-1 and TRBJ2-1; the match to TRBD1 covers 11 bases. CDR1 SGHRS and CDR2 YFSETQ come from the germline V gene. After removal of 4 bases from V and 3 bases from J, the junction contained 3 bases not matched to a gene. The CDR3 consists of 15 residues. The CDR3 region is CASSPGQGVYNEQFF. For the CDR3, the DNA is TGCGCCAGCAGCCCGGGACAGGGGGTCTACAATGAGCAGTTCTTC.

This clonotype was observed a few times. The rearrangement links TRBV7-2 to TRBJ2-2, with D possibly being TRBD1 (6 bases). CDR1 is SGHTA, CDR2 FQGNSA, per germline. The V gene lost 3 bases and the J gene lost 4 bases, with 18 bases spanning the gap. This CDR3 contains 17 residues. The CDR3: CASSLWMAGASTGELFF. DNA for the CDR3: TGTGCCAGCAGCTTGTGGATGGCAGGGGCGAGCACCGGGGAGCTGTTTTTT.

In its sample, this clonotype was seen many times. The rearrangement uses TRBV29-1 and TRBJ1-4; D is undetermined. V dropped 7 bases and J dropped 2 bases, with 11 bases sitting between them. The CDR3 runs 13 residues. Germline V gives CDR1 SQVTM, CDR2 ANQGSEA. DNA of the CDR3: TGCAGCGCCCGATCTGGGACTAATGAAAAACTGTTTTTT. Amino acids: CSARSGTNEKLFF.

This clonotype was detected a few times. The chain recombines TRBV30 with TRBJ2-2; D possibly uses TRBD1 or TRBD2 (5 bases each). The CDR3 is 11 amino acids. Germline loops: CDR1 GTSNPN, CDR2 SVGIG (reference sequence). Deletions cut 7 bases from V and 7 bases from J, with 10 bases between. CDR3 in amino acids: CAFRGSGELFF. DNA of the CDR3: TGTGCCTTCCGGGGCAGCGGGGAGCTGTTTTTT.

In this sample, this clonotype turned up many times. The chain combines TRBV12-3 or TRBV12-4 with TRBJ1-6, with D possibly being TRBD1 (5 bases). This CDR3 has 13 amino acids. Between the trimmed V and J ends, which lost 6 bases and 6 bases, there was a span of 9 bases. The CDR3 reads CASSQGVNSPLHF. The CDR3 coding sequence is TGTGCCAGCAGCCAGGGAGTTAATTCACCCCTCCACTTT.

This clonotype was found a few times. The chain has TRBV2 and TRBJ2-2; possible D gene TRBD1, 6 bases. The germline CDR1 and CDR2 sequences are SNHLY and FYNNEI. The V and J ends lost 1 base and 10 bases respectively, with 10 bases between them. This CDR3 is 13 amino acids long. CDR3 in amino acids: CASSEVGGAELFF. CDR3 DNA: TGTGCCAGCAGTGAAGTAGGGGGTGCGGAGCTGTTTTTT.

The V gene is TRBV5-1, the J gene TRBJ2-7, with a tentative D call TRBD2 (5 bases). Germline loops: CDR1 SGHRS, CDR2 YFSETQ. There are 15 residues in the CDR3. V lost 4 bases and J 3 bases, leaving 17 bases between the germline ends. The CDR3 spells CASSPGPYGVYEQYF. The CDR3 bases are TGCGCCAGCAGCCCGGGCCCCTACGGGGTCTACGAGCAGTACTTC. The full variable domain, in which reference TRBV5-1 and TRBJ2-7 provide the parts outside the CDR3, is KAGVTQTPRYLIKTRGQQVTLSCSPISGHRSVSWYQQTPGQGLQFLFEYFSETQRNKGNFPGRFSGRQFSNSRSEMNVSTLELGDSALYLCASSPGPYGVYEQYFGPGTRLTVT.

V and J are TRBV4-3 and TRBJ1-2; a possible D gene is TRBD1 (5 bases). V lost 0 bases to trimming and J lost 8 bases, with 16 bases between them. This CDR3 region has 15 residues. Germline V gene data show CDR1 as LGHNA and CDR2 as YSLEER. The CDR3 DNA reads TGCGCCAGCAGCCAAGATCAAACAGGATGGGGGGGCTACACCTTC. It encodes CASSQDQTGWGGYTF.

In this sample, this clonotype turned up a few times. The gene calls are TRBV6-1 and TRBJ1-5; maybe TRBD1 (5 bases). V was shortened by 5 bases and J by 1 base, with 12 bases between the two germline ends. The CDR3 has 15 amino acids. Looked up from germline, CDR1 is MNHNS and CDR2 is SASEGT. DNA for the CDR3: TGTGCCAGCAGTCCGCTGGACACGAGCAATCAGCCCCAGCATTTT. Protein product: CASSPLDTSNQPQHF.

The chain employs TRBV18 and TRBJ2-1; 10 bases are a match to TRBD2. Germline V gives CDR1 KGHSH, CDR2 LQKENI. V shed 0 bases and J 4 bases; nucleotides not matched to a gene: 3. This CDR3 contains 16 residues. The CDR3 loop is CASSPPSGGAYNEQFF. Here the CDR3 DNA reads TGTGCCAGCTCACCACCCAGCGGGGGGGCATACAATGAGCAGTTCTTC.

This clonotype occurred many times. The chain is built from TRBV6-1 and TRBJ2-5; D might be TRBD1 (6 bases). Germline V gene lookup returns CDR1 MNHNS and CDR2 SASEGT. This CDR3 region has 14 residues. V lost 8 bases and J 1 base, leaving 14 bases between the germline ends. CDR3 region: CASGKTGRQETQYF. In DNA, the CDR3 is TGTGCCAGCGGGAAGACAGGACGCCAAGAGACCCAGTACTTC.

This clonotype was observed at least ten times. The rearrangement uses TRBV20-1 and TRBJ1-6; D is undetermined. The CDR3 has 14 residues. CDR1 is DFQATT, CDR2 SNEGSKA, per germline (reference sequence). V dropped 3 bases and J dropped 10 bases, with 16 bases sitting between them. CDR3 in DNA: TGCAGTGCTAGTGGAGGACTTGCCCGCTCACCCCTCCACTTT. The encoded protein is CSASGGLARSPLHF.

This clonotype was counted many times. The V gene is TRBV7-9, the J gene TRBJ2-7; 7 bases are a match to TRBD2. Germline trimming cut 3 bases from V and 5 bases from J; bases unmatched to any gene: 13. Germline assignment: CDR1 SEHNR and CDR2 FQNEAQ (reference sequence). The CDR3 spans 16 residues. The DNA for the CDR3 is TGTGCCAGCAGCTTCCCAGGACTAGACCAGAGGAACGAGCAGTACTTC. Protein: CASSFPGLDQRNEQYF.

This clonotype was detected a few times. V is TRBV7-9 and J is TRBJ2-7; 10 nucleotides match TRBD2. The trim removed 3 bases at V and 6 bases at J, leaving 5 bases unmatched. The CDR3 is 14 residues long. Germline loops: CDR1 SEHNR, CDR2 FQNEAQ (reference sequence). CDR3 DNA: TGTGCCAGCAGCTTCATAGCGGGAGGCTCCGAGCAGTACTTC. Protein sequence: CASSFIAGGSEQYF.

As concerns this clonotype: The limits of the CDR3 on the DNA are not certain, so only TCRdb's listed CDR3 is given. The chain recombines TRBV7-5 with TRBJ2-1; no DNA check was done on the table's D call, TRBD1. TRBV7-5 is designated a pseudogene. Both ends counted, the CDR3 spans 18 residues. The chain's CDR3 is CISVPEACPGHTYNEQFF.

This clonotype was observed many times. CDR3 in amino acids: CASGTTASSYNSPLHF. CDR3 bases: TGTGCCAGCGGGACGACAGCGAGCTCCTATAATTCACCCCTCCACTTT. The chain has TRBV12-3 or TRBV12-4 and TRBJ1-6; perhaps TRBD1 as D (5 bases). Between the trimmed V and J ends, which lost 8 bases and 0 bases, there was a span of 14 bases. The CDR3 is 16 residues long.

This chain joins TRBV11-3 and TRBJ2-7, with D hard to call. Germline V lookup: CDR1 SGHNT, CDR2 YENEEA. V was pared by 5 bases and J by 7 bases, with 12 bases between. The CDR3 runs to 12 residues. CDR3 region: CASSRAGLEQYF. Here the CDR3 DNA reads TGTGCCAGCAGCCGAGCCGGGCTGGAGCAGTACTTC.

This clonotype was seen a few times. The J gene is TRBJ2-3, the V gene TRBV29-1; 10 bases line up with TRBD2. V lost 6 bases, J lost 3 bases, and 9 bases stayed unmatched. From germline, CDR1 is SQVTM and CDR2 ANQGSEA. This CDR3 has 15 amino acids. The CDR3 sequence: CSVDRAGGMTDTQYF. The CDR3 DNA reads TGCAGCGTCGATCGAGCGGGGGGGATGACAGATACGCAGTATTTT.

V is TRBV20-1 and J is TRBJ2-7, with 10 bases lining up with TRBD2. This CDR3 region has 14 residues. CDR1 and CDR2 (germline): DFQATT, SNEGSKA (reference sequence). The ends lost 6 bases at V and 2 bases at J; junction bases unmatched: 7. The DNA for the CDR3 is TGCAGTGCCCTTCGGACTAGCGGTACCTACGAGCAGTACTTC. Amino acid sequence: CSALRTSGTYEQYF.

V and J are TRBV12-3 or TRBV12-4 and TRBJ2-4; D not certain. The CDR3 has 13 amino acids. The V gene lost 1 base and the J gene lost 8 bases, with 9 bases spanning the gap. In DNA form, the CDR3 reads TGTGCCAGCAGTTTAGGGGGTGAGGACATTCAGTACTTC. Translated, it gives CASSLGGEDIQYF.

The chain combines TRBV20-1 with TRBJ1-2, with 9 nucleotides matching TRBD1. V shed 6 bases, J shed 3 bases, and the junction held 14 bases outside the gene matches. CDR3 size: 16 residues. CDR1 is DFQATT and CDR2 is SNEGSKA in the germline V gene (reference sequence). CDR3 sequence reads: CSAMSPGQGAYYGYTF. The CDR3 coding sequence is TGCAGTGCCATGTCCCCGGGACAGGGTGCTTACTATGGCTACACCTTC.

The chain couples TRBV5-1 to TRBJ2-6, with D hard to call. This CDR3 spans 15 amino acids. Trimming removed 0 bases at V and 1 base at J, with 5 bases between. Germline CDR1 reads SGHRS; CDR2 reads YFSETQ. CDR3 nucleotides: TGCGCCAGCAGCTTGGAGGTATCTGGGGCCAACGTCCTGACTTTC. Its translation: CASSLEVSGANVLTF.

This clonotype has just a few counts. V and J are TRBV5-1 and TRBJ2-1; D unclear. Germline CDR1 and CDR2: SGHRS and YFSETQ. Trimming removed 0 bases at V and 15 bases at J, with 19 bases between. The CDR3 is made up of 14 amino acids. As DNA, the CDR3 is TGCGCCAGCAGCTTGGAGAGCAGCTTACATGGTGCGTTCTTC. It yields the protein CASSLESSLHGAFF.

On this clonotype itself: At one end the junction does not follow the germline gene, possibly because of a read error. The genes are TRBV7-9 and TRBJ2-5; 9 bases are a match to TRBD2. CDR1 is SEHNR and CDR2 is FQNEAQ in the germline V gene (reference sequence). The CDR3 extends over 16 amino acids. CDR3: CASSPRPAGGLETQHF. CDR3 DNA sequence: TGTGCCAGCAGCCCCCGGCCAGCGGGAGGATTGGAGACCCAGCACTTC.

The CDR3 reads CASSLGWAGISPLHF. DNA of the CDR3: TGCGCCAGCAGCTTGGGATGGGCAGGGATCTCACCCCTCCACTTT. The rearrangement joins TRBV5-1 to TRBJ1-6; a weak D match, TRBD1 (5 bases). Trimming left V 0 bases short and J 10 bases short, with 14 bases between. Germline CDR1 reads SGHRS; CDR2 reads YFSETQ. CDR3 length equals 15 residues.

The CDR3 here is CSVLRSDEKLFF. CDR3 sequence (DNA): TGCAGCGTTCTCAGGTCCGACGAAAAACTGTTTTTT. The chain links TRBV29-1 to TRBJ1-4; unclear D gene. V was trimmed by 5 bases and J by 8 bases, leaving 12 bases between them. The CDR3 consists of 12 residues. Germline-derived CDR1 and CDR2 are SQVTM and ANQGSEA.

There are many counts of this clonotype. V usage is TRBV7-2 and J usage is TRBJ2-3, with D tentatively TRBD1 or TRBD2 (5 bases each). The CDR3 is made up of 14 amino acids. Trimming stripped 5 bases from V and 4 bases from J, with 13 bases between. Germline loops: CDR1 SGHTA, CDR2 FQGNSA. The CDR3 bases are TGTGCCAGCAGCACAACTAGGGGATCAGATACGCAGTATTTT. This translates into CASSTTRGSDTQYF.

The rearrangement uses TRBV18 and TRBJ1-2; 7 bases are shared with TRBD1. CDR3 length equals 13 residues. Trimming at V came to 4 bases and at J to 7 bases, leaving 6 bases not matched to a gene. Germline CDR1 reads KGHSH; CDR2 reads LQKENI. This CDR3 is CASSQGQAGGYTF. The DNA of the CDR3 is TGTGCCAGCTCACAAGGACAGGCTGGTGGCTACACCTTC.

The rearrangement joins TRBV19 to TRBJ2-1; a possible D gene is TRBD1 (5 bases). Deletions cut 6 bases from V and 8 bases from J, with 17 bases between. Germline lookup yields CDR1 LNHDA and CDR2 SQIVND (reference sequence). The CDR3 contains 14 residues. Here the CDR3 reads CASRGRGLVDEQFF. The CDR3 bases are TGTGCCAGTAGGGGAAGGGGCCTGGTGGATGAGCAGTTCTTC.

This clonotype has at least ten counts. The chain combines TRBV20-1 with TRBJ1-1; 10 positions match TRBD1. The CDR3 has 13 residues. The V gene end was trimmed by 6 bases and the J gene end by 3 bases; junction bases not matched to a gene: 4. Germline assignment: CDR1 DFQATT and CDR2 SNEGSKA (reference sequence). The DNA for the CDR3 is TGCAGTGCCCCGGACAGGGGGTACACTGAAGCTTTCTTT. The encoded protein is CSAPDRGYTEAFF.